This entry is about one T cell receptor (beta chain). The CDR3 length is 13 residues. Trimming pared 0 bases from V and 5 bases from J, leaving 7 bases between. In germline, CDR1 is SGHVS, CDR2 FQNEAQ. This sample was included in a study of OX40 agonist ivuxolimab in advanced cancers. Some clones are missing from TCRdb's copy, which holds only in-frame ones; the method was immunoSEQ multiplex PCR. This table holds about 81,000 clones, approximately 90% found once. The material sequenced was CD4+ or CD8+ T cells sorted from blood, taken in a trial of the OX40 agonist ivuxolimab. The receptor's source is an adult with an advanced solid tumor such as melanoma, head and neck, liver or kidney cancer. The chain joins TRBV7-8 to TRBJ2-5; D remains unclear. The CDR3 region is CASSLAARETQYF. The DNA for the CDR3 is TGTGCCAGCAGCTTAGCTGCCCGGGAGACCCAGTACTTC.